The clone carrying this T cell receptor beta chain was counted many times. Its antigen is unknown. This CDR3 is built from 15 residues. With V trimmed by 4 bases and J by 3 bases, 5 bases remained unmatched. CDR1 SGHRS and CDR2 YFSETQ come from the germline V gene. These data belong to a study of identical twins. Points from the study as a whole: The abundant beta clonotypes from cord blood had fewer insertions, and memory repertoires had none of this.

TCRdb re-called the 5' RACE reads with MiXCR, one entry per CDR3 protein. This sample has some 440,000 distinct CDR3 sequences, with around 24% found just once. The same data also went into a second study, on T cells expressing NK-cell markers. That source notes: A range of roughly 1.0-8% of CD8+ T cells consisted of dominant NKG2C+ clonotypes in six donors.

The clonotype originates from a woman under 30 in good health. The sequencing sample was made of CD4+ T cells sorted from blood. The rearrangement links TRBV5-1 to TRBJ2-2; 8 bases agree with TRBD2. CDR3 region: CASSLWRGDTGELFF. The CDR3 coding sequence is TGCGCCAGCAGCCTATGGCGGGGGGACACCGGGGAGCTGTTTTTT. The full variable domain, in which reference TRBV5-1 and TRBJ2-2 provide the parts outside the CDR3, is KAGVTQTPRYLIKTRGQQVTLSCSPISGHRSVSWYQQTPGQGLQFLFEYFSETQRNKGNFPGRFSGRQFSNSRSEMNVSTLELGDSALYLCASSLWRGDTGELFFGEGSRLTVL.